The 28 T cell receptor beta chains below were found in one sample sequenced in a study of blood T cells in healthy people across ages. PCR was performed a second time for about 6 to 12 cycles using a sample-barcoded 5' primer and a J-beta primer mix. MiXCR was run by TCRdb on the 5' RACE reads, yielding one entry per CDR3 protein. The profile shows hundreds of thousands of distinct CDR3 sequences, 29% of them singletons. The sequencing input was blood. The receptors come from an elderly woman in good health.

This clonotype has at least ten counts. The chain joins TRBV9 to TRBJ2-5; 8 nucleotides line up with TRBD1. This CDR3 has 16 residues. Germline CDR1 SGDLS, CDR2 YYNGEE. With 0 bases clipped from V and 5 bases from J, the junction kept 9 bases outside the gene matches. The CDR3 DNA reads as TGTGCCAGCAGCGTAGCTGGAACAGGGGGTAAGGAGACCCAGTACTTC. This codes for CASSVAGTGGKETQYF.

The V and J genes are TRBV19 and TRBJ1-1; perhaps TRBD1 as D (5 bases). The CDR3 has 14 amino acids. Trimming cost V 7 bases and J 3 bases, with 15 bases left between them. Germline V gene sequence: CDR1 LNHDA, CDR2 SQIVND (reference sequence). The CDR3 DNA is TGTGCCAGTACCCGGCCGGGGCTGGACACTGAAGCTTTCTTT. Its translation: CASTRPGLDTEAFF.

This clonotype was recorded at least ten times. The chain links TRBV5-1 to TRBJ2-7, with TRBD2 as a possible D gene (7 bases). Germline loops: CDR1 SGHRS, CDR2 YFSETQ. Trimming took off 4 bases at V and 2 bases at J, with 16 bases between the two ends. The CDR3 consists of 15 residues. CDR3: CASSPGGSNPYEQYF. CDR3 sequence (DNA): TGCGCCAGCAGCCCGGGGGGCTCTAATCCCTACGAGCAGTACTTC.

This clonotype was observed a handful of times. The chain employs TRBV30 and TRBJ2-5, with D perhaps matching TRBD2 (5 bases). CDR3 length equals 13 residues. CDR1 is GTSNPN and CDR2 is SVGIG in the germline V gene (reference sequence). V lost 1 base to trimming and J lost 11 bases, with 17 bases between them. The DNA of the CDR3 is TGTGCCTGGAGTGGGACTTACGTCAATGAGCAGTACTTC. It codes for CAWSGTYVNEQYF.

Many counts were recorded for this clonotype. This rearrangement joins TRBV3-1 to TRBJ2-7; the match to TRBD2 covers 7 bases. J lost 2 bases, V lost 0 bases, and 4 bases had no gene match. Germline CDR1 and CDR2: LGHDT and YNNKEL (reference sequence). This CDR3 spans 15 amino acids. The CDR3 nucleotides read TGTGCCAGCAGCCAAGACGGGGGGATCCCCTACGAGCAGTACTTC. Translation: CASSQDGGIPYEQYF.

The DNA of the CDR3 is TGTGCCAGCAGTCAACAGGGGGCCTACTATGGCTACACCTTC. Its translation: CASSQQGAYYGYTF. The chain recombines TRBV28 with TRBJ1-2; the match to TRBD1 covers 9 bases. The CDR3 extends over 14 amino acids. Germline V lookup: CDR1 MDHEN, CDR2 SYDVKM. V gave up 5 bases and J gave up 3 bases; unmatched junction bases: 4.

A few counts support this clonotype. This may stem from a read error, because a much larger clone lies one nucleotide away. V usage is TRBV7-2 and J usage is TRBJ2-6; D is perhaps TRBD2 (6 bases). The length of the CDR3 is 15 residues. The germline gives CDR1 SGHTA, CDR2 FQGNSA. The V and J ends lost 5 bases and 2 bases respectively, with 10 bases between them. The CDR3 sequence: CASSVRLAGANVLTF. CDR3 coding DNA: TGTGCCAGCAGCGTAAGACTAGCTGGGGCCAACGTCCTGACTTTC. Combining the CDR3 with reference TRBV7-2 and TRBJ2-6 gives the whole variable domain GAGVSQSPSNKVTEKGKDVELRCDPISGHTALYWYRQSLGQGLEFLIYFQGNSAPDKSGLPSDRFSAERTGGSVSTLTIQRTQQEDSAVYLCASSVRLAGANVLTFGAGSRLTVL.

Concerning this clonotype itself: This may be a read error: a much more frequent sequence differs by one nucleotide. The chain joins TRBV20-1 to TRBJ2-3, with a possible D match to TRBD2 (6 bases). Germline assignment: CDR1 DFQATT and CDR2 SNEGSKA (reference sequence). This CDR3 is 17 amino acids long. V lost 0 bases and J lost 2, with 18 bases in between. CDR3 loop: CSARDLEVGGTTDTQYF. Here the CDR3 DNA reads TGCAGTGCTAGAGATCTCGAGGTGGGGGGAACCACAGATACGCAGTATTTT.

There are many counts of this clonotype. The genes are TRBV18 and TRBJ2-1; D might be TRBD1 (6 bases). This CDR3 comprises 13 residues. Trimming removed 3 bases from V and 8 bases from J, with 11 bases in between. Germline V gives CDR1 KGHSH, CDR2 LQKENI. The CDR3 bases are TGTGCCAGCTCACCTACAGGGAACTATGAGCAGTTCTTC. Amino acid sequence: CASSPTGNYEQFF. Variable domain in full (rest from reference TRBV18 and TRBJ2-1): NAGVMQNPRHLVRRRGQEARLRCSPMKGHSHVYWYRQLPEEGLKFMVYLQKENIIDESGMPKERFSAEFPKEGPSILRIQQVVRGDSAAYFCASSPTGNYEQFFGPGTRLTVL.

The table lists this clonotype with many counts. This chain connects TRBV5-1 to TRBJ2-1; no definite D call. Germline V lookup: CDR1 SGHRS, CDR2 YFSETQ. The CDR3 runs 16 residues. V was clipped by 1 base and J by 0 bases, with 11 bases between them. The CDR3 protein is CASSLRVKSSYNEQFF. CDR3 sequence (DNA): TGCGCCAGCAGCTTGCGAGTGAAGAGCTCCTACAATGAGCAGTTCTTC.

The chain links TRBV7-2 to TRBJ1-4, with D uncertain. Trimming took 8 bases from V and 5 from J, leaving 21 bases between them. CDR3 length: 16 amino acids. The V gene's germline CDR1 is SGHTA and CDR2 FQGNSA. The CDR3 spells CASSSTKTRKNEKLFF. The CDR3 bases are TGTGCCAGCTCCTCTACAAAAACCAGGAAGAATGAAAAACTGTTTTTT.

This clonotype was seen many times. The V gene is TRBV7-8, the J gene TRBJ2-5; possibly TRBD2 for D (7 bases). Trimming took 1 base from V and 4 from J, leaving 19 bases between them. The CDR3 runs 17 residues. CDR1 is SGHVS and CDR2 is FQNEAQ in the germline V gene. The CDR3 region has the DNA TGTGCCAGCAGCTTAGGTCCTAGGGGGGGCGCAAGAGAGACCCAGTACTTC. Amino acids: CASSLGPRGGARETQYF. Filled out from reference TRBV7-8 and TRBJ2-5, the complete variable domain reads GAGVSQSPRYKVAKRGQDVALRCDPISGHVSLFWYQQALGQGPEFLTYFQNEAQLDKSGLPSDRFFAERPEGSVSTLKIQRTQQEDSAVYLCASSLGPRGGARETQYFGPGTRLLVL.

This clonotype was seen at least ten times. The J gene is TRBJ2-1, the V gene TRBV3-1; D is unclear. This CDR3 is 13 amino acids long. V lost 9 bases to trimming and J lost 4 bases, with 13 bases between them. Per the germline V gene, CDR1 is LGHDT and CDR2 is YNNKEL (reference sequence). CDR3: CASSWQTYNEQFF. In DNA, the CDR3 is TGTGCCAGTTCCTGGCAAACTTACAATGAGCAGTTCTTC.

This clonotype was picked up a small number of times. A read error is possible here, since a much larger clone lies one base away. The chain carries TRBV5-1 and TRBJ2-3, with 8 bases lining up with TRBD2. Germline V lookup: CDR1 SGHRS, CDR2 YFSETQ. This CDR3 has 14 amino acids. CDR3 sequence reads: CASSLQAGADAQYF. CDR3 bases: TGCGCCAGCAGCCTACAAGCGGGAGCAGATGCGCAGTATTTT.

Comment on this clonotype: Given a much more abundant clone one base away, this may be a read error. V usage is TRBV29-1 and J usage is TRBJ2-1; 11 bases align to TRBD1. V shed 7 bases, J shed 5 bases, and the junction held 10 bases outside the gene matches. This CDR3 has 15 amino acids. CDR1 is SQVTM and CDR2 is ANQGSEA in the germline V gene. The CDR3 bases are TGCAGCGCGCACTCCGGGACAGGGGGTAACAATGAGCAGTTCTTC. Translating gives CSAHSGTGGNNEQFF.

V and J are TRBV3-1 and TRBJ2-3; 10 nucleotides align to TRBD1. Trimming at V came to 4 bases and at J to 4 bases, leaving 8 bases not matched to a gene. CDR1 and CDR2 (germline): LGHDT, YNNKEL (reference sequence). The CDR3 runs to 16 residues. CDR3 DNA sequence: TGTGCCAGCAGCCTGCCGGGACAGGGGCGCCCAGATACGCAGTATTTT. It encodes CASSLPGQGRPDTQYF.

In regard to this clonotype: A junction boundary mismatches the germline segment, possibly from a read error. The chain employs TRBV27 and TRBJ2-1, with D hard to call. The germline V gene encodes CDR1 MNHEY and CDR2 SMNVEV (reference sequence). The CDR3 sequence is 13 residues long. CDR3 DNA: TGTGCCAGCAGTCCCCACTCTTACAGTGAGCAGTTCTTC. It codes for CASSPHSYSEQFF.

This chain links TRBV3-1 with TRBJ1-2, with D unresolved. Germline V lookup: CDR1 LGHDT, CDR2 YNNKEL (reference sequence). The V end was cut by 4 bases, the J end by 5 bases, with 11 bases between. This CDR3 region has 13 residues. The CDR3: CASSPDGAYGYTF. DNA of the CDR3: TGTGCCAGCAGCCCGGACGGCGCTTATGGCTACACCTTC.

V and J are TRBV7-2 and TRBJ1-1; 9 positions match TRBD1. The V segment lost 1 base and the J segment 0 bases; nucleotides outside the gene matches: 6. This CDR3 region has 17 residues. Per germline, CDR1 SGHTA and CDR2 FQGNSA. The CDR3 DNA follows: TGTGCCAGCAGCTTAGGGACAGGGGTTGTATTGAACACTGAAGCTTTCTTT. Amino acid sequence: CASSLGTGVVLNTEAFF.

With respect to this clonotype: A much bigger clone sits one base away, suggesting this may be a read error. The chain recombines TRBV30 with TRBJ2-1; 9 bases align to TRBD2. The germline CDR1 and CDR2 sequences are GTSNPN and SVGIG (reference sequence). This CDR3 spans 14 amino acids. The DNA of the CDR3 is TGTGTCTGGAGTTTTCGCGGGGGGGCTGGTGAGCAGTTCTTC. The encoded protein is CVWSFRGGAGEQFF.

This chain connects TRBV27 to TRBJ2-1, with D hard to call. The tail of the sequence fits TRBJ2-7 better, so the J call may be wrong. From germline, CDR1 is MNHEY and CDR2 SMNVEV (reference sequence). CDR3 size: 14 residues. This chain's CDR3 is CASSLAAIYNEQYF. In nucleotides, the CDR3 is TGTGCCAGCAGTTTAGCAGCTATCTACAATGAGCAGTACTTC.

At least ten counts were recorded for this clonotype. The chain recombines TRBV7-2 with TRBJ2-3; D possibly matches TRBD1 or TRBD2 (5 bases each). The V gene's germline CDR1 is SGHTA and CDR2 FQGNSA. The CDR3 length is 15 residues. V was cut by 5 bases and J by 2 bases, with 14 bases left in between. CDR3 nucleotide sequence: TGTGCCAGCAGCCGGACTGGGGCAACCACAGATACGCAGTATTTT. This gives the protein CASSRTGATTDTQYF.

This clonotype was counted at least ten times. The CDR3 spells CASSLRSGRYNEQFF. The CDR3 DNA sequence: TGTGCCAGCAGCTTACGTTCAGGGAGATACAATGAGCAGTTCTTC. The chain is built from TRBV11-3 and TRBJ2-1, with D possibly called TRBD1 or TRBD2 (5 bases each). CDR1 and CDR2 (germline): SGHNT, YENEEA. The CDR3 has 15 residues. Trimming removed 2 bases from V and 4 bases from J, with 12 bases in between.

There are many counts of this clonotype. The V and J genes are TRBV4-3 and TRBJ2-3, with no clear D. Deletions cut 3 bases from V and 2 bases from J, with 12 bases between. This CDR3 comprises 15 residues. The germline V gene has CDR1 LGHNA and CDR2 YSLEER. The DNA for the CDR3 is TGCGCCAGCAGCCAGGAAAGATTTTCCACAGATACGCAGTATTTT. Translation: CASSQERFSTDTQYF.

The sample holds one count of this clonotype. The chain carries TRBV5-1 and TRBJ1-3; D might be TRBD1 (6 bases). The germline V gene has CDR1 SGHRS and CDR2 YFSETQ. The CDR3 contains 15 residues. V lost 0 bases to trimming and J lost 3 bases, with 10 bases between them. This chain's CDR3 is CASSLAGAFGNTIYF. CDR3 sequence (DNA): TGCGCCAGCAGCTTGGCGGGGGCATTTGGAAACACCATATATTTT.

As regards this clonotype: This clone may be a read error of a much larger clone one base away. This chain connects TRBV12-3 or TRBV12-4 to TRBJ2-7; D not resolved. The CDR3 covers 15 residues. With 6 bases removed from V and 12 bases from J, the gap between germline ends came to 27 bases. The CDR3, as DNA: TGTGCCAGCAGAAGGACCGCTTCGAGGTTGGAGACCCGGTACTTC. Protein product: CASRRTASRLETRYF.

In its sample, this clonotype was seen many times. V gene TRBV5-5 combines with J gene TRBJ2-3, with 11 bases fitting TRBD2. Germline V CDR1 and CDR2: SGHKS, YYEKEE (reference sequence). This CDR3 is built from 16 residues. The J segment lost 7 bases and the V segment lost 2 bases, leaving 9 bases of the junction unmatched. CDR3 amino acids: CASSLTLAGGRNTQYF. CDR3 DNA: TGTGCCAGCAGCTTAACGTTAGCGGGGGGGCGGAATACGCAGTATTTT.

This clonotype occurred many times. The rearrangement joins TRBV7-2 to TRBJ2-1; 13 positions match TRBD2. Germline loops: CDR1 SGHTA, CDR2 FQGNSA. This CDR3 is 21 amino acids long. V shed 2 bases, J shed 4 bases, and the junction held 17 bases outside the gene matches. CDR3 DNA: TGTGCCAGCAGCTTACCCCGGGAACTAGCGGGGGGGCATCTTGGGTACAATGAGCAGTTCTTC. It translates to CASSLPRELAGGHLGYNEQFF. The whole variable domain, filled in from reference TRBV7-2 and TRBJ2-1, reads GAGVSQSPSNKVTEKGKDVELRCDPISGHTALYWYRQSLGQGLEFLIYFQGNSAPDKSGLPSDRFSAERTGGSVSTLTIQRTQQEDSAVYLCASSLPRELAGGHLGYNEQFFGPGTRLTVL.